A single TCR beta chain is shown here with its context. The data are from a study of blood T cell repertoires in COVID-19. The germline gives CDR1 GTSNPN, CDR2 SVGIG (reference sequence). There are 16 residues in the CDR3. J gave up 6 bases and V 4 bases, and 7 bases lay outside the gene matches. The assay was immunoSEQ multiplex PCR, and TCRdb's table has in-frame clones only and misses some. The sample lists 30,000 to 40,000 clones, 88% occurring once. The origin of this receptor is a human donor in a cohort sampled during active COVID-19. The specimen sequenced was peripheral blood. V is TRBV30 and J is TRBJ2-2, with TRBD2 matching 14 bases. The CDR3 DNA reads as TGTGCCTGGACGAAGAGGGGACTAGCGGGAGCCGGGGAGCTGTTTTTT. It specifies CAWTKRGLAGAGELFF.